This T cell receptor (beta chain) was sequenced during a study of blood T cell repertoires in COVID-19. The overall study: Material from acute and convalescent COVID-19 was sourced from the United States, Italy and Spain. PBMCs, B-cell-depleted T cells, or T cells provided the cDNA or gDNA that made up the material.

This clone was seen only once. The CDR3 is 17 amino acids. Source study methods: The authors estimated nucleated cell counts from reference gene primer amplification. Sequencing was performed with immunoSEQ multiplex PCR; in TCRdb, only in-frame clones are kept and a portion is missing. The V and J calls and the clone size are those of that table, but D and trimming were determined from the DNA. The sample records 130,000 to 150,000 clones, 81% being singletons. The material sequenced was peripheral blood. V gene TRBV21-1 combines with J gene TRBJ2-3; the table's D call TRBD2 went unverified against the DNA. TRBV21-1 is labeled a pseudogene. The TCR was taken from a human donor in a cohort sampled during active COVID-19. CDR3 DNA: TGTGCCAGCAGCAATAAGGGGGGACTAGTCCCCCCAGATACGCAGTATTTT. Residues: CASSNKGGLVPPDTQYF.